This TCR beta chain was found in a study of shared T cell receptors in the human thymus. About this clone: The same CDR3 also results from other DNA sequences found in this sample.

Germline assignment: CDR1 GTSNPN and CDR2 SVGIG (reference sequence). V gave up 3 bases and J gave up 5 bases, with 24 bases separating them. The CDR3 is 17 amino acids. Some clones are missing from TCRdb's copy, which holds only in-frame ones; the method was immunoSEQ multiplex PCR. The sample carries some 700,000 clones, around nine tenths recorded once. The sample was also reused in another study, on human thymus T cells. That source reports: Resections from corrective heart surgery provided thymus tissue. Unrelated individuals had highly overlapping thymic repertoires, as reported in related research.

The source is a boy in the first two years of life with a congenital heart defect. Sample: thymocytes. The rearrangement links TRBV30 to TRBJ2-3; possible D gene TRBD2, 6 bases. This chain's CDR3 is CAWRRRLAEPGQDTQYF. The CDR3 DNA reads TGTGCCTGGAGAAGACGATTAGCGGAGCCGGGTCAAGATACGCAGTATTTT.